A selection of T cell receptor beta chains follows, all from one sample in a study of vaccination effects on CD4 cells after COVID-19. Antigens for these TCRs are unknown. Produced via immunoSEQ multiplex PCR; TCRdb's table is partial and in-frame only. This table holds roughly 71,000 clones, approximately 76% found once. This material consisted of CD4+ T cells from PBMCs cultured with HCoV-OC43 spike peptides, taken after COVID-19 vaccination. The source of these receptors is a human donor who received a COVID-19 vaccine. Each CDR3 is given with its conserved first and last residue. Where a row states a size, it is once, few, many or the class of an expanded clone; other rows omit it.

abundance | v_gene | CDR3aa
- | TRBV19 | CASSFLGPRLAEAFF
- | TRBV18 | CASSPGDSPLHF
few | TRBV10-3 | CAISESVHERGYEQFF
- | TRBV15 | CATSEEGTGIRGYTF
few | TRBV9 | CASSVAGANVLTF
- | TRBV18 | CASSPLNTGELFF
- | TRBV2 | CASTPLTGFDTEAFF
- | TRBV7-8 | CASSRRLAGGLGTDTQYF
- | TRBV11-3 | CASSFDQNGDTQYF
- | TRBV5-1 | CASSGGQGGVNTEAFF
few | TRBV6-5 | CASSKYGNSNQPQHF
- | TRBV3-1/TRBV3-2 | CASSPVGRGEINGYTF
- | TRBV6-4 | CASSADYNEQFF
- | TRBV6-5 | CASRHRQALYQPQHF
- | TRBV6-2/TRBV6-3 | CASSLLGENYGYTF
once | TRBV4-3 | CASSQTHRTSEKLFF
once | TRBV7-2 | CASSWGQGGNQPQHF
- | TRBV4-1 | CASSRSGGHINTGELFF
- | TRBV19 | CASSSQPAWETQYF
once | TRBV6-4 | CASSPGDRGTGANVLTF
- | TRBV2 | CASMRDRVNTGELFF
few | TRBV10-3 | CAIRDAGLAGEKETQYF
- | TRBV7-3 | CASSLNARGNSPLHF
- | TRBV11-2 | CASSHSRRDIYGYTF
- | TRBV2 | CASGGGGGKQPQHF
- | TRBV10-2 | CASSPKTGTGELFF
- | TRBV5-5 | CASSRGAVTGELFF
once | TRBV18 | CASSPVTGNTIYF
- | TRBV5-1 | CASSDTGTSTDTQYF
- | TRBV7-3 | CASSLTGLATGELFF
few | TRBV5-1 | CASSLAGYGYTF
- | TRBV5-1 | CASRGTASYNEQFF
few | TRBV5-1 | CASSRQGEETQYF
- | TRBV5-1 | CASSLDGSGGASTDTQYF
- | TRBV5-1 | CASRPGTGGTEAFF
- | TRBV9 | CASSARTGPRTDTQYF
- | TRBV2 | CASQTERTDTQYF
- | TRBV10-2 | CASRENSPLHF
- | TRBV7-9 | CASSLIGSSYNEQFF
- | TRBV7-2 | CASSNLRDRNYGYTF
- | TRBV10-3 | CAISNSGLPASNEKLFF
- | TRBV5-6 | CASSEHGRPYGYTF
- | TRBV19 | CASSRTQGAGQPQHF
- | TRBV18 | CASSTRTGPAEKLFF
- | TRBV29-1 | CSAFTGWDTEAFF